The present T cell receptor (beta chain) was sequenced within a study of blood T cell repertoires in COVID-19. Across the study: Some COVID-19 samples were acute and others convalescent; all came from the United States, Italy and Spain. PBMCs, B-cell-depleted T cells, or T cells were the source of the cDNA or gDNA that made up the material.

Trimming removed 4 bases at V and 8 bases at J, with 9 bases between. CDR3 size: 12 residues. Original processing notes: Nucleated cell number was recorded as an estimate derived from reference gene primer amplification. Clones were sequenced by immunoSEQ multiplex PCR, and TCRdb holds only the in-frame ones, with some missing. The D gene and trimming were derived from the DNA, and the V and J assignments and clone size from that table. The table includes 150,000 to 200,000 clones, about 80% detected once. This chain joins TRBV12-3 or TRBV12-4 and TRBJ2-4; the D gene is possibly TRBD2 (5 bases). The sequence was collected from a woman older than 75 with acute or convalescent COVID-19. Sequences were obtained from peripheral blood. CDR3: CASSSGLDIQYF. The CDR3 coding sequence is TGTGCCAGCAGTTCTGGACTGGACATTCAGTACTTC.